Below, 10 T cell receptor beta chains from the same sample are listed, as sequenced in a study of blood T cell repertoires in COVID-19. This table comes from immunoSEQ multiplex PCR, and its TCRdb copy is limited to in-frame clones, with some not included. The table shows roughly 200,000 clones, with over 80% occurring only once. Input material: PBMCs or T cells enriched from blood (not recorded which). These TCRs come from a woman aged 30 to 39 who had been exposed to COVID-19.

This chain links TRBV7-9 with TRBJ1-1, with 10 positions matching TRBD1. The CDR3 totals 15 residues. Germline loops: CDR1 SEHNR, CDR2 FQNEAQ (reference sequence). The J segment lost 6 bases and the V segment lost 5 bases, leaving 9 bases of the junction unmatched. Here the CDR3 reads CASSERDRGYAEAFF. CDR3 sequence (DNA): TGTGCCAGCAGCGAGAGGGACAGGGGTTATGCTGAAGCTTTCTTT.

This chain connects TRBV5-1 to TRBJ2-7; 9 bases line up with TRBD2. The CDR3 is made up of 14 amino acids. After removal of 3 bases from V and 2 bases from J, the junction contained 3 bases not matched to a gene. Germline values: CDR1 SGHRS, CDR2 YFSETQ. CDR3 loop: CASSWGLAPYEQYF. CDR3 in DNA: TGCGCCAGCAGCTGGGGACTAGCTCCCTACGAGCAGTACTTC.

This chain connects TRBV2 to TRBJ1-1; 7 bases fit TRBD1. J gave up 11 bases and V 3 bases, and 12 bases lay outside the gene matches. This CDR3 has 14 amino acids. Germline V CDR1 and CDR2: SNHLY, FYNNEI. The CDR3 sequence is CASSDQSQGDEAFF. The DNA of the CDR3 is TGTGCCAGCAGTGATCAATCGCAGGGGGATGAGGCTTTCTTT.

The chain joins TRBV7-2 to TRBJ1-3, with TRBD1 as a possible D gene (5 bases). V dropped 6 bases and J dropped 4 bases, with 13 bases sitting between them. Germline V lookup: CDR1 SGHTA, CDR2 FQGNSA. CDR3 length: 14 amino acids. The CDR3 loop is CASSPRTTGNTIYF. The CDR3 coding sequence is TGTGCCAGCAGTCCCCGGACAACCGGAAACACCATATATTTT.

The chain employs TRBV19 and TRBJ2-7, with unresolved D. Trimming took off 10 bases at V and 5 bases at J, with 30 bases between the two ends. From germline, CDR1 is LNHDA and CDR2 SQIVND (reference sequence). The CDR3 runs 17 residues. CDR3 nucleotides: TGTGCCAAAACACAGCTATCAAGCTACGCCCCTCCCGACGAGCAGTACTTC. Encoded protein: CAKTQLSSYAPPDEQYF.

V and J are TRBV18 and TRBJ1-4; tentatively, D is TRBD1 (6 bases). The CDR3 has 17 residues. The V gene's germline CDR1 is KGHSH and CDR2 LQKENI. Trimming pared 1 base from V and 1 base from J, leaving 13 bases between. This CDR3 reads CASSPQMGTRTNEKLFF. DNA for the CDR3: TGTGCCAGCTCACCACAGATGGGGACAAGAACTAATGAAAAACTGTTTTTT.

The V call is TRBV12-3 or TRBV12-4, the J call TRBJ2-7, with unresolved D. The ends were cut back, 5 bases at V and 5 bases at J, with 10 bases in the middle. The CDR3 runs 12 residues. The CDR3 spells CASSVEVNEQYF. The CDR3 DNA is TGTGCCAGCAGTGTCGAGGTTAACGAGCAGTACTTC.

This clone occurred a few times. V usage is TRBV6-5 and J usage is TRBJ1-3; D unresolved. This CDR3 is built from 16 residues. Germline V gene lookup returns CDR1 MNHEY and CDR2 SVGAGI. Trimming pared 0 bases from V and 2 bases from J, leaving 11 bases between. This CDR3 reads CASSYSSANAGNTIYF. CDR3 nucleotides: TGTGCCAGCAGTTACTCGAGCGCTAACGCTGGAAACACCATATATTTT.

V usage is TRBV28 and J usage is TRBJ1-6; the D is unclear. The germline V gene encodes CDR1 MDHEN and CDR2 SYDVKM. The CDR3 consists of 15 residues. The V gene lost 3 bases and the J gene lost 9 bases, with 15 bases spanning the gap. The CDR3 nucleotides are TGTGCCAGCAGTTTTGAGCAGCGCATCGGTTCACCCCTCCACTTT. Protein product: CASSFEQRIGSPLHF.

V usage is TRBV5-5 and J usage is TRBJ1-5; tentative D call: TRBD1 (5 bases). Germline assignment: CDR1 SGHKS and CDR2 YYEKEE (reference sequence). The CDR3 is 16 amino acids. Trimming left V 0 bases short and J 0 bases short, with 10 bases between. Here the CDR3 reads CASSLVPGYSNQPQHF. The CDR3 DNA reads TGTGCCAGCAGCTTGGTCCCAGGGTATAGCAATCAGCCCCAGCATTTT.